This passage covers 29 T cell receptor beta chains from one sample sequenced in a study of CD4 T cells in relation to SARS-CoV-2 and coronaviruses (dated by TCRdb to 2020 to 2022). Libraries were prepared through the immunoSEQ multiplex PCR assay. This is the immuneACCESS table as TCRdb keeps it, with only in-frame sequences that have V and J called. A part of the clones is gone; compared with another copy, unresolved V genes explain less than half, and the rest is unexplained. Here the sample has about 54,000 clones; roughly 94% occur a single time. The ten largest account for approximately 0.37% of the sample. The sample comprised naive CD4+ T cells from PBMCs. The sample's cell subset or site label is to be understood as: naive CD4+ T cells isolated by negative enrichment. The receptors stem from an adult with COVID-19.

The chain links TRBV25-1 to TRBJ1-6; D is unclear. Germline V CDR1 and CDR2: MGHDK, SYGVNS. V lost 0 bases and J lost 9, with 12 bases in between. This CDR3 contains 15 residues. The CDR3 region is CASSEYGQPASPLHF. CDR3 nucleotide sequence: TGTGCCAGCAGTGAATATGGGCAGCCGGCTTCACCCCTCCACTTT.

This clone has just one count. This rearrangement joins TRBV7-6 to TRBJ2-7; D perhaps matches TRBD1 (5 bases). CDR1 is SGHVS, CDR2 FNYEAQ, per germline. The length of the CDR3 is 15 residues. V lost 4 bases and J 3 bases, leaving 16 bases between the germline ends. The CDR3 loop reads CASSSLGLLHYEQYF. CDR3 coding DNA: TGTGCCAGCAGCTCCCTGGGGCTGTTACACTACGAGCAGTACTTC.

The J gene is TRBJ1-1, the V gene TRBV5-6, with D perhaps matching TRBD1 (5 bases). Trimming took off 2 bases at V and 7 bases at J, with 9 bases between the two ends. This CDR3 contains 12 residues. CDR1 and CDR2 from the germline V gene are SGHDT and YYEEEE. Here the CDR3 reads CASSFGAREAFF. CDR3 nucleotides: TGTGCCAGCAGCTTCGGGGCCCGTGAAGCTTTCTTT.

The V call is TRBV28, the J call TRBJ2-7; the match to TRBD1 covers 9 bases. The V gene end was trimmed by 8 bases and the J gene end by 3 bases; junction bases not matched to a gene: 20. The length of the CDR3 is 18 residues. Germline V gene sequence: CDR1 MDHEN, CDR2 SYDVKM. The CDR3 DNA follows: TGTGCCAGCCGACACGAGAGGCCACCGGGACAGGGCGGCTACGAGCAGTACTTC. Translated: CASRHERPPGQGGYEQYF.

The chain uses TRBV11-2 and TRBJ2-5, with TRBD1 matching 7 bases. The CDR3 sequence is 14 residues long. J lost 1 base, V lost 5 bases, and 4 bases had no gene match. CDR1 and CDR2 from the germline V gene are SGHAT and FQNNGV. The CDR3 DNA sequence: TGTGCCAGCAGCCCCGACAGGGCCCAAGAGACCCAGTACTTC. Amino acid sequence: CASSPDRAQETQYF.

V and J are TRBV27 and TRBJ2-1; D is ambiguous. This CDR3 is built from 15 residues. The germline V gene encodes CDR1 MNHEY and CDR2 SMNVEV (reference sequence). V lost 3 bases and J 4 bases, leaving 13 bases between the germline ends. The CDR3 sequence: CASSLGGQRYNEQFF. DNA of the CDR3: TGTGCCAGCAGTTTGGGTGGGCAGAGATACAATGAGCAGTTCTTC.

This chain uses TRBV28 with TRBJ2-7; possible D gene TRBD2, 5 bases. Germline V gene sequence: CDR1 MDHEN, CDR2 SYDVKM. Trimming removed 2 bases from V and 1 base from J, with 15 bases in between. There are 16 residues in the CDR3. The CDR3 region has the DNA TGTGCCAGCAGTTTACCTGGTAGCGCGGAGTCCTACGAGCAGTACTTC. Residues: CASSLPGSAESYEQYF. Looking up the rest from reference TRBV28 and TRBJ2-7 gives the full variable domain: DVKVTQSSRYLVKRTGEKVFLECVQDMDHENMFWYRQDPGLGLRLIYFSYDVKMKEKGDIPEGYSVSREKKERFSLILESASTNQTSMYLCASSLPGSAESYEQYFGPGTRLTVT.

The CDR3 nucleotides are TGCGCCAGCAGCCACGGCAGGACTAGCTACAATGAGCAGTTCTTC. Translating it yields CASSHGRTSYNEQFF. V gene TRBV4-1 combines with J gene TRBJ2-1; TRBD2 aligns across 7 bases. The CDR3 consists of 15 residues. The V and J ends lost 3 bases and 3 bases, in that order; junction bases with no gene match: 5. CDR1 and CDR2 (germline): MGHRA, YSYEKL.

CDR3 sequence: CASRDQGENSYEQYF. DNA for the CDR3: TGCGCCAGCAGAGACCAAGGGGAGAACTCCTACGAGCAGTACTTC. This rearrangement joins TRBV10-2 to TRBJ2-7; the D gene could be TRBD1 or TRBD2 (5 bases each). Trimming stripped 6 bases from V and 0 bases from J, with 15 bases between. This CDR3 spans 15 amino acids. The germline CDR1 and CDR2 sequences are WSHSY and SAAADI.

The chain couples TRBV30 to TRBJ2-3; D is unclear. This CDR3 spans 14 amino acids. Deletions cut 1 base from V and 2 bases from J, with 10 bases between. CDR1 and CDR2 (germline): GTSNPN, SVGIG (reference sequence). DNA of the CDR3: TGTGCCTGGAGTGGTATGCGTATCACAGATACGCAGTATTTT. Its translation: CAWSGMRITDTQYF.

The rearrangement links TRBV5-1 to TRBJ2-3; unclear D gene. CDR1 and CDR2 (germline): SGHRS, YFSETQ. V was trimmed by 0 bases and J by 2 bases, leaving 10 bases between them. The CDR3 is 15 amino acids. The CDR3 is CASSLGGSNTDTQYF. CDR3 sequence (DNA): TGCGCCAGCAGCTTGGGAGGCTCGAACACAGATACGCAGTATTTT.

The gene calls are TRBV28 and TRBJ2-1, with TRBD2 as a possible D gene (6 bases). Germline values: CDR1 MDHEN, CDR2 SYDVKM. This CDR3 comprises 13 residues. V was clipped by 9 bases and J by 5 bases, with 14 bases between them. The CDR3: CASTKGGNNEQFF. For the CDR3, the DNA is TGTGCCAGTACGAAGGGAGGAAACAATGAGCAGTTCTTC.

The chain couples TRBV2 to TRBJ2-1, with D possibly being TRBD2 (5 bases). With 6 bases removed from V and 1 base from J, the gap between germline ends came to 13 bases. In germline, CDR1 is SNHLY, CDR2 FYNNEI. The CDR3 extends over 15 amino acids. CDR3 in amino acids: CASRDSRGSYNEQFF. The CDR3 DNA reads TGTGCCAGCAGGGACTCGAGAGGATCCTACAATGAGCAGTTCTTC.

The chain carries TRBV9 and TRBJ1-1; D is ambiguous. Trimming cost V 0 bases and J 1 base, with 4 bases left between them. The germline CDR1 and CDR2 sequences are SGDLS and YYNGEE. The CDR3 loop spans 13 amino acids. The CDR3 DNA follows: TGTGCCAGCAGCGTAGCACGGAACACTGAAGCTTTCTTT. This sequence encodes CASSVARNTEAFF.

This chain links TRBV4-1 with TRBJ2-4; a possible D gene is TRBD2 (6 bases). There are 13 residues in the CDR3. The V end lost 2 bases, the J end lost 12 bases, and 14 bases lay between the germline ends. Germline CDR1 MGHRA, CDR2 YSYEKL. The CDR3 DNA reads TGCGCCAGCAGCCAACCGGGACTCCTCGATCAGTACTTC. Translation: CASSQPGLLDQYF.

The rearrangement joins TRBV10-3 to TRBJ2-1; perhaps D is TRBD1 or TRBD2 (5 bases each). The CDR3 loop spans 14 amino acids. Germline V CDR1 and CDR2: ENHRY, SYGVKD. The V and J ends lost 0 bases and 9 bases respectively, with 12 bases between them. As DNA, the CDR3 is TGTGCCATCAGTGAGTCGTCGGGGCGGTTTGAGCAGTTCTTC. Amino acids: CAISESSGRFEQFF.

The chain uses TRBV18 and TRBJ2-7, with 8 bases identical to TRBD1. The trim removed 6 bases at V and 2 bases at J, leaving 6 bases unmatched. The germline V gene encodes CDR1 KGHSH and CDR2 LQKENI. This CDR3 is built from 14 residues. Here the CDR3 reads CASSARTGPYEQYF. The CDR3 region has the DNA TGTGCCAGCTCGGCCCGGACAGGGCCCTACGAGCAGTACTTC.

This rearrangement joins TRBV2 to TRBJ2-7; 11 nucleotides agree with TRBD2. CDR1 and CDR2 from the germline V gene are SNHLY and FYNNEI. V trimming: 4 bases; J trimming: 5 bases; junction bases outside the gene matches: 4. The CDR3 has 14 residues. CDR3 DNA: TGTGCCAGCAGTGTGACTAGCGGGACGCACGAGCAGTACTTC. Protein: CASSVTSGTHEQYF.

This chain joins TRBV29-1 and TRBJ2-1; TRBD1 might be the D (6 bases). The CDR3 loop spans 13 amino acids. V was cut by 3 bases and J by 3 bases, with 9 bases left in between. Germline V lookup: CDR1 SQVTM, CDR2 ANQGSEA. CDR3 sequence reads: CSVERDNYNEQFF. The CDR3 DNA reads TGCAGCGTTGAGAGGGACAACTACAATGAGCAGTTCTTC.

The V and J genes are TRBV7-2 and TRBJ1-6; the D gene is possibly TRBD1 (6 bases). Trimming took off 1 base at V and 5 bases at J, with 9 bases between the two ends. Germline V gene lookup returns CDR1 SGHTA and CDR2 FQGNSA. CDR3 length: 15 amino acids. This CDR3 reads CASSLEGGDNSPLHF. The CDR3 DNA reads TGTGCCAGCAGCTTAGAGGGGGGAGATAATTCACCCCTCCACTTT. The variable domain in full, completed from reference TRBV7-2 and TRBJ1-6, reads GAGVSQSPSNKVTEKGKDVELRCDPISGHTALYWYRQSLGQGLEFLIYFQGNSAPDKSGLPSDRFSAERTGGSVSTLTIQRTQQEDSAVYLCASSLEGGDNSPLHFGNGTRLTVT.

This clone was detected once. The rearrangement uses TRBV19 and TRBJ1-4; TRBD1 matches at 11 bases. The germline V gene has CDR1 LNHDA and CDR2 SQIVND (reference sequence). The CDR3 runs 18 residues. The trim removed 5 bases at V and 0 bases at J, leaving 8 bases unmatched. The DNA for the CDR3 is TGTGCCAGTAGTGCCCGGGACAGGGGGTTTGCAACTAATGAAAAACTGTTTTTT. Translation gives CASSARDRGFATNEKLFF.

The chain has TRBV6-5 and TRBJ2-3; D gene ambiguous. Germline V gene lookup returns CDR1 MNHEY and CDR2 SVGAGI. This CDR3 comprises 14 residues. V was pared by 5 bases and J by 3 bases, with 12 bases between. The CDR3 DNA reads TGTGCCAGCAGTCCCCGGACGGAGACAGATACGCAGTATTTT. Protein sequence: CASSPRTETDTQYF.

J is TRBJ1-1 and V is TRBV7-9; TRBD1 agrees at 7 bases. From germline, CDR1 is SEHNR and CDR2 FQNEAQ (reference sequence). This CDR3 comprises 14 residues. J gave up 4 bases and V 2 bases, and 4 bases lay outside the gene matches. CDR3 nucleotides: TGTGCCAGCAGCTTACAAACAGGGGCCACTGAAGCTTTCTTT. It encodes CASSLQTGATEAFF.

The chain joins TRBV30 to TRBJ1-5, with 7 bases identical to TRBD1. Germline assignment: CDR1 GTSNPN and CDR2 SVGIG (reference sequence). The ends lost 4 bases at V and 7 bases at J; junction bases unmatched: 13. The CDR3 spans 15 residues. Here the CDR3 DNA reads TGTGCCTGGACCCCTCGGGAGGGGGCAGAACAGCCCCAGCATTTT. Translation: CAWTPREGAEQPQHF.

This chain uses TRBV7-8 with TRBJ2-1; D unresolved. Trimming shortened V by 5 bases and J by 4 bases, and 9 bases separated the two germline ends. CDR3 length: 13 amino acids. CDR1 SGHVS and CDR2 FQNEAQ come from the germline V gene. CDR3 amino acids: CASSPAVYNEQFF. The CDR3 DNA reads TGTGCCAGCAGCCCCGCGGTTTACAATGAGCAGTTCTTC.

The gene calls are TRBV6-5 and TRBJ2-1; D unresolved. The CDR3 is made up of 13 amino acids. V dropped 0 bases and J dropped 5 bases, with 5 bases sitting between them. The germline CDR1 and CDR2 sequences are MNHEY and SVGAGI. This CDR3 is CASSYSQNNEQFF. The CDR3 DNA reads TGTGCCAGCAGTTACTCGCAGAACAATGAGCAGTTCTTC.

The chain couples TRBV7-2 to TRBJ2-5; TRBD2 matches at 7 bases. This CDR3 is 18 amino acids long. CDR1 is SGHTA, CDR2 FQGNSA, per germline. Germline trimming cut 0 bases from V and 1 base from J; bases unmatched to any gene: 11. CDR3 loop: CASSLATGPGGSQETQYF. DNA for the CDR3: TGTGCCAGCAGCTTAGCAACCGGCCCTGGCGGGAGCCAAGAGACCCAGTACTTC. Full variable domain (rest looked up from reference TRBV7-2 and TRBJ2-5): GAGVSQSPSNKVTEKGKDVELRCDPISGHTALYWYRQSLGQGLEFLIYFQGNSAPDKSGLPSDRFSAERTGGSVSTLTIQRTQQEDSAVYLCASSLATGPGGSQETQYFGPGTRLLVL.

The rearrangement uses TRBV24-1 and TRBJ1-2; no reliable D call. The CDR3 runs to 14 residues. Looked up from germline, CDR1 is KGHDR and CDR2 is SFDVKD. V lost 4 bases and J 9 bases, leaving 17 bases between the germline ends. CDR3 loop: CATSDPGRSGSYTF. CDR3 nucleotides: TGTGCCACCAGTGACCCCGGCAGATCAGGCAGCTACACCTTC.

This chain links TRBV5-4 with TRBJ2-3, with 9 bases that match TRBD2. CDR1 SGHNT and CDR2 YYREEE come from the germline V gene (reference sequence). CDR3 length: 16 residues. V lost 4 bases to trimming and J lost 7 bases; unmatched junction nucleotides: 13. The CDR3 DNA is TGTGCCAGCAGCACGTCTAGCGGGGTCCTCGTGAATACGCAGTATTTT. Amino acids: CASSTSSGVLVNTQYF.